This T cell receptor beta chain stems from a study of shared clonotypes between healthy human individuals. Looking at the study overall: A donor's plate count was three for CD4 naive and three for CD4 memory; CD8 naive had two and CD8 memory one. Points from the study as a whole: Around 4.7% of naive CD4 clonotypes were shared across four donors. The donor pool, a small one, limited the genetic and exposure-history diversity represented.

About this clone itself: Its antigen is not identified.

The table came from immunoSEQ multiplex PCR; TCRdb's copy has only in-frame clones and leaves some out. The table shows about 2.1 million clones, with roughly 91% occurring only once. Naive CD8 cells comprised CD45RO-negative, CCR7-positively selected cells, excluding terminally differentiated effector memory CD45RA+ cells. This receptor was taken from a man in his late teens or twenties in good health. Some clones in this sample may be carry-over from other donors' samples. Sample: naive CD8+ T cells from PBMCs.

CDR3 nucleotide sequence: TGTGCCAGCAGTACTTTCCGTTACCAAGAGACCCAGTACTTC. Its translation is CASSTFRYQETQYF. The chain employs TRBV28 and TRBJ2-5; no clear D gene. V was shortened by 5 bases and J by 0 bases, with 10 bases between the two germline ends. Per germline, CDR1 MDHEN and CDR2 SYDVKM. The CDR3 runs to 14 residues.